The 25 T cell receptor beta chains given below trace back to one sample, sequenced in a study of Ad26.COV2.S vaccination and SARS-CoV-2 variants. The data were produced by immunoSEQ multiplex PCR, yet TCRdb's version contains in-frame clones alone and is incomplete. The sample lists roughly 410,000 clones, about 80% occurring once. Specified treatment: some 19 received Ad26.COV2.S at low or high dose, single or two shots; 5 received placebo; per-sample allocation not given. Specimens were obtained on day 63 following the first vaccine or placebo injection. Sequenced material: peripheral blood, taken in a trial of Ad26.COV2.S vaccine versus placebo. The source of these receptors is a person aged 18-65 years who received the Ad26.COV2.S COVID-19 vaccine or a placebo.

The rearrangement joins TRBV19 to TRBJ2-2, with 12 nucleotides matching TRBD2. This CDR3 region has 16 residues. The germline gives CDR1 LNHDA, CDR2 SQIVND (reference sequence). V lost 3 bases, J lost 5 bases, and 4 bases stayed unmatched. CDR3: CASSIPGLAGTGELFF. The CDR3, as DNA: TGTGCCAGTAGTATCCCCGGACTAGCGGGAACCGGGGAGCTGTTTTTT.

The chain combines TRBV10-3 with TRBJ1-4, with D uncertain. The V and J ends lost 5 bases and 6 bases respectively, with 13 bases between them. This CDR3 comprises 14 residues. The germline CDR1 and CDR2 sequences are ENHRY and SYGVKD. The CDR3 here is CAISSDSAHEKLFF. The CDR3 bases are TGTGCCATCAGTTCAGACTCGGCTCATGAAAAACTGTTTTTT.

V usage is TRBV6-5 and J usage is TRBJ2-7; 8 bases are shared with TRBD2. The CDR3 has 14 amino acids. V shed 6 bases and J 2 bases; nucleotides not matched to a gene: 6. Germline V lookup: CDR1 MNHEY, CDR2 SVGAGI. The CDR3 region is CASRLAGIAYEQYF. The CDR3 DNA follows: TGTGCCAGCAGATTAGCGGGGATCGCCTACGAGCAGTACTTC.

The rearrangement joins TRBV15 to TRBJ2-7; 9 positions match TRBD2. The J segment lost 2 bases and the V segment lost 0 bases, leaving 5 bases of the junction unmatched. Germline CDR1 and CDR2: LNHNV and YYDKDF (reference sequence). The CDR3 is 16 amino acids. The DNA for the CDR3 is TGTGCCACCAGCAGAGATAGGACTAGCGCTGCCTACGAGCAGTACTTC. Translating gives CATSRDRTSAAYEQYF.

The V and J genes are TRBV6-5 and TRBJ1-5; a possible D gene is TRBD1 (6 bases). This CDR3 is 15 amino acids long. The germline V gene encodes CDR1 MNHEY and CDR2 SVGAGI. Trimming cost V 3 bases and J 6 bases, with 15 bases left between them. This CDR3 reads CASSYRTGRGQPQHF. In DNA form, the CDR3 reads TGTGCCAGCAGTTATCGCACAGGGCGCGGTCAGCCCCAGCATTTT.

The rearrangement uses TRBV7-3 and TRBJ2-7; tentatively, D is TRBD1 or TRBD2 (7 bases each). The CDR3 runs to 14 residues. Germline CDR1 reads SGHTA; CDR2 reads FQGTGA. Trimming shortened V by 5 bases and J by 6 bases, and 17 bases separated the two germline ends. CDR3 residues: CASSPQGGISEQYF. DNA for the CDR3: TGTGCCAGCAGCCCTCAGGGGGGGATCTCCGAGCAGTACTTC.

The chain carries TRBV18 and TRBJ2-2, with 10 bases identical to TRBD1. The germline gives CDR1 KGHSH, CDR2 LQKENI. V was pared by 3 bases and J by 0 bases, with 4 bases of the junction left unmatched. This CDR3 has 17 amino acids. The CDR3 reads CASSPLGQGANTGELFF. For the CDR3, the DNA is TGTGCCAGCTCACCTCTTGGACAGGGGGCGAACACCGGGGAGCTGTTTTTT.

This clone was observed a handful of times. The V call is TRBV5-1, the J call TRBJ2-7, with 11 bases matching TRBD1. Germline trimming cut 1 base from V and 6 bases from J; bases unmatched to any gene: 3. The CDR3 has 14 residues. Germline-derived CDR1 and CDR2 are SGHRS and YFSETQ. CDR3 coding DNA: TGCGCCAGCAGCTTGAAAGGGACAGGGGGCGAGCAGTACTTC. As protein: CASSLKGTGGEQYF.

This chain uses TRBV7-2 with TRBJ2-2; possible D gene TRBD1, 5 bases. Trimming left V 1 base short and J 4 bases short, with 7 bases between. Germline values: CDR1 SGHTA, CDR2 FQGNSA. The CDR3 spans 14 residues. The CDR3 sequence: CASSLGRATGELFF. CDR3 coding DNA: TGTGCCAGCAGCTTAGGCAGGGCCACCGGGGAGCTGTTTTTT.

The V call is TRBV19, the J call TRBJ1-4; D uncertain. CDR3 size: 15 residues. Germline values: CDR1 LNHDA, CDR2 SQIVND (reference sequence). Trimming left V 1 base short and J 8 bases short, with 14 bases between. The CDR3 sequence: CASSIGSYSGEKLFF. The CDR3 bases are TGTGCCAGTAGTATAGGGTCATACTCGGGGGAAAAACTGTTTTTT.

The CDR3 nucleotides read TGTGCCAGCAGCGGGACGACTAGCGGGAGGAATGAGCAGTTCTTC. Amino acid sequence: CASSGTTSGRNEQFF. V and J are TRBV6-5 and TRBJ2-1, with 13 nucleotides matching TRBD2. Trimming at V came to 6 bases and at J to 7 bases, leaving 6 bases not matched to a gene. Germline values: CDR1 MNHEY, CDR2 SVGAGI. The CDR3 runs 15 residues.

The chain uses TRBV5-5 and TRBJ1-5, with a tentative D call TRBD1 (6 bases). This CDR3 has 15 amino acids. V was pared by 0 bases and J by 7 bases, with 14 bases between. Per the germline V gene, CDR1 is SGHKS and CDR2 is YYEKEE (reference sequence). The CDR3 sequence is CASSLGRGMSQPQHF. The CDR3 DNA follows: TGTGCCAGCAGCTTGGGGAGGGGGATGTCCCAGCCCCAGCATTTT.

The rearrangement links TRBV6-2 or TRBV6-3 to TRBJ1-1; possible D gene TRBD1, 6 bases. The germline gives CDR1 MNHEY, CDR2 SVGEGT. CDR3 length equals 15 residues. Trimming shortened V by 2 bases and J by 4 bases, and 14 bases separated the two germline ends. The CDR3 region is CASSYGGGRSTEAFF. In nucleotides, the CDR3 is TGTGCCAGCAGTTACGGTGGGGGCAGGTCCACTGAAGCTTTCTTT.

The chain recombines TRBV10-3 with TRBJ2-3; D is uncertain. Germline V gene sequence: CDR1 ENHRY, CDR2 SYGVKD. This CDR3 comprises 11 residues. V lost 6 bases, J lost 6 bases, and 7 bases lay in between. The CDR3 DNA reads TGTGCCATCAGGGCTGGGGATACGCAGTATTTT. This sequence encodes CAIRAGDTQYF.

The rearrangement joins TRBV19 to TRBJ2-7, with 9 bases aligning to TRBD2. Germline lookup yields CDR1 LNHDA and CDR2 SQIVND (reference sequence). J lost 6 bases, V lost 7 bases, and 16 bases had no gene match. The length of the CDR3 is 16 residues. This CDR3 is CASTTSAGLARGEQYF. CDR3 DNA: TGTGCCAGTACCACTTCGGCGGGACTAGCTCGGGGCGAGCAGTACTTC. Complete variable domain (other parts from reference TRBV19 and TRBJ2-7): DGGITQSPKYLFRKEGQNVTLSCEQNLNHDAMYWYRQDPGQGLRLIYYSQIVNDFQKGDIAEGYSVSREKKESFPLTVTSAQKNPTAFYLCASTTSAGLARGEQYFGPGTRLTVT.

This clone was seen a few times. The chain recombines TRBV5-1 with TRBJ1-6; D possibly corresponds to TRBD1 (6 bases). This CDR3 contains 14 residues. The V gene lost 4 bases and the J gene lost 6 bases, with 11 bases spanning the gap. Per germline, CDR1 SGHRS and CDR2 YFSETQ. The DNA of the CDR3 is TGCGCCAGCAGCCGTACAGGGCGTAATTCACCCCTCCACTTT. Protein product: CASSRTGRNSPLHF.

This rearrangement joins TRBV7-9 to TRBJ2-3; the match to TRBD1 covers 7 bases. V was pared by 4 bases and J by 6 bases, with 4 bases of the junction left unmatched. Germline assignment: CDR1 SEHNR and CDR2 FQNEAQ (reference sequence). The CDR3 is 13 residues long. CDR3 in amino acids: CASSYTGADTQYF. In DNA, the CDR3 is TGTGCCAGCAGCTACACAGGGGCGGATACGCAGTATTTT.

This chain links TRBV5-1 with TRBJ2-3; D is uncertain. CDR1 is SGHRS and CDR2 is YFSETQ in the germline V gene. The V end lost 2 bases, the J end lost 5 bases, and 6 bases lay between the germline ends. The CDR3 loop spans 12 amino acids. CDR3 coding DNA: TGCGCCAGCAGCTTCCAGAAAGATACGCAGTATTTT. It encodes CASSFQKDTQYF.

The V call is TRBV5-1, the J call TRBJ2-7; D is undetermined. CDR3 size: 13 residues. Germline lookup yields CDR1 SGHRS and CDR2 YFSETQ. V shed 0 bases and J shed 4 bases, with 8 bases lying between them. CDR3 sequence reads: CASSLDAYYEQYF. As DNA, the CDR3 is TGCGCCAGCAGCTTGGATGCCTATTACGAGCAGTACTTC.

The chain has TRBV30 and TRBJ1-6; TRBD1 is a possible D gene (5 bases). CDR3 size: 15 residues. The V and J ends lost 0 bases and 7 bases respectively, with 13 bases between them. Germline V CDR1 and CDR2: GTSNPN, SVGIG (reference sequence). DNA of the CDR3: TGTGCCTGGAGTGTACTCGTCCGGGGGAATTCACCCCTCCACTTT. Protein: CAWSVLVRGNSPLHF.

This chain joins TRBV18 and TRBJ2-2; D is unresolved. The CDR3 runs to 13 residues. Per the germline V gene, CDR1 is KGHSH and CDR2 is LQKENI. V gave up 5 bases and J gave up 2 bases, with 6 bases separating them. The CDR3 DNA reads TGTGCCAGCTCAACGTCTAACACCGGGGAGCTGTTTTTT. This sequence encodes CASSTSNTGELFF.

A remark on this clone: Other DNA variants within this sample encode the same CDR3. This chain connects TRBV2 to TRBJ2-2; D remains ambiguous. V was pared by 4 bases and J by 1 base, with 10 bases between. Germline V gives CDR1 SNHLY, CDR2 FYNNEI. The CDR3 spans 15 residues. CDR3 in amino acids: CASSAGGWNTGELFF. The CDR3 DNA reads as TGTGCCAGCAGTGCGGGCGGATGGAACACCGGGGAGCTGTTTTTT.

The rearrangement links TRBV7-3 to TRBJ2-1; TRBD2 matches at 7 bases. Unmatched junction bases numbered 5, after V lost 1 base and J lost 5 bases. The CDR3 is 15 residues long. CDR1 and CDR2 from the germline V gene are SGHTA and FQGTGA. CDR3 sequence: CASSLRREKNNEQFF. The CDR3 DNA reads as TGTGCCAGCAGCTTAAGGCGGGAGAAAAACAATGAGCAGTTCTTC.

The chain carries TRBV5-1 and TRBJ2-7; D is unresolved. V lost 0 bases, J lost 2 bases, and 6 bases lay in between. The length of the CDR3 is 13 residues. Germline values: CDR1 SGHRS, CDR2 YFSETQ. CDR3 in DNA: TGCGCCAGCAGCTTGGACCAAGCCTACGAGCAGTACTTC. It encodes CASSLDQAYEQYF.

This rearrangement joins TRBV27 to TRBJ2-1, with D maybe TRBD1 (5 bases). The V and J ends lost 6 bases and 4 bases respectively, with 16 bases between them. Germline V gene lookup returns CDR1 MNHEY and CDR2 SMNVEV (reference sequence). This CDR3 comprises 15 residues. CDR3 protein: CASRPLWGGYNEQFF. CDR3 bases: TGTGCCAGCAGACCCCTCTGGGGCGGATACAATGAGCAGTTCTTC.